These 13 T cell receptor beta chains were all obtained from the same sample, sequenced in a study of T-cell memory formation after mild COVID-19. A single record per CDR3 protein comes from TCRdb applying MiXCR to the 5' RACE reads. This table has 150,000 to 200,000 distinct CDR3 sequences, more than 14% appearing once. Sequenced input: PBMCs or a T cell subset sorted from them (not recorded which). The receptors were gathered from an adult woman who had mild COVID-19 (a few samples of this study predate the infection). Cell type and time point are not known.

This clonotype was counted many times. The rearrangement joins TRBV30 to TRBJ2-3, with D tentatively TRBD1 or TRBD2 (5 bases each). The germline V gene has CDR1 GTSNPN and CDR2 SVGIG (reference sequence). This CDR3 contains 13 residues. V was clipped by 3 bases and J by 1 base, with 8 bases between them. The CDR3 loop reads CAWSGDRTDTQYF. The CDR3 nucleotides are TGTGCCTGGAGCGGGGACCGCACAGATACGCAGTATTTT.

The genes are TRBV5-1 and TRBJ2-5; 9 nucleotides align to TRBD1. Trimming removed 4 bases from V and 2 bases from J; junction bases left unmatched: 6. The CDR3 is 15 amino acids. Germline V lookup: CDR1 SGHRS, CDR2 YFSETQ. This CDR3 is CASSTPTGGQETQYF. DNA for the CDR3: TGCGCCAGCAGCACCCCGACAGGGGGGCAAGAGACCCAGTACTTC. Filled out from reference TRBV5-1 and TRBJ2-5, the complete variable domain reads KAGVTQTPRYLIKTRGQQVTLSCSPISGHRSVSWYQQTPGQGLQFLFEYFSETQRNKGNFPGRFSGRQFSNSRSEMNVSTLELGDSALYLCASSTPTGGQETQYFGPGTRLLVL.

This chain links TRBV6-1 with TRBJ1-1, with D uncertain. This CDR3 has 15 residues. Germline CDR1 and CDR2: MNHNS and SASEGT. V was shortened by 0 bases and J by 2 bases, with 10 bases between the two germline ends. The CDR3 loop reads CASSEAHTANTEAFF. CDR3 coding DNA: TGTGCCAGCAGTGAAGCCCACACGGCTAACACTGAAGCTTTCTTT.

This clonotype has a count of ten or more. The genes are TRBV19 and TRBJ2-1; 8 nucleotides match TRBD1. The CDR3 length is 17 residues. Losses at the gene ends were 0 bases for V and 7 bases for J; bases not matched to a gene: 11. Germline V CDR1 and CDR2: LNHDA, SQIVND (reference sequence). In nucleotides, the CDR3 is TGTGCCAGTAGTATAGACTTCGCGACAGGGGTTCAGAATGAGCAGTTCTTC. Residues: CASSIDFATGVQNEQFF.

J is TRBJ1-1 and V is TRBV5-1; D ambiguous. The CDR3 runs 15 residues. The ends were cut back, 3 bases at V and 1 base at J, with 13 bases in the middle. Looked up from germline, CDR1 is SGHRS and CDR2 is YFSETQ. The CDR3: CASSSQSAGNTEAFF. CDR3 DNA: TGCGCCAGCAGCTCCCAATCGGCAGGGAACACTGAAGCTTTCTTT.

This clonotype has only a few counts. The chain carries TRBV7-2 and TRBJ1-2; weak D call: TRBD1 (6 bases). Germline CDR1 SGHTA, CDR2 FQGNSA. The CDR3 is 17 amino acids. V lost 1 base and J 5 bases, leaving 20 bases between the germline ends. This chain's CDR3 is CASSLVYAGTHKYGYTF. CDR3 coding DNA: TGTGCCAGCAGCTTAGTCTATGCAGGGACACACAAATATGGCTACACCTTC.

This chain connects TRBV12-3 or TRBV12-4 to TRBJ2-7, with D perhaps matching TRBD2 (6 bases). V gave up 2 bases and J gave up 2 bases, with 10 bases separating them. The CDR3 is 14 amino acids. The CDR3 region is CASSLSGSPYEQYF. In nucleotides, the CDR3 is TGTGCCAGCAGTTTAAGCGGGTCCCCCTACGAGCAGTACTTC.

This clonotype was seen only once. The chain links TRBV6-5 to TRBJ2-3, with D unclear. V was cut by 2 bases and J by 0 bases, with 12 bases left in between. From germline, CDR1 is MNHEY and CDR2 SVGAGI. This CDR3 has 16 amino acids. The DNA of the CDR3 is TGTGCCAGCAGTTACCGCCAGATCCAGAGCACAGATACGCAGTATTTT. Translation: CASSYRQIQSTDTQYF.

This clonotype showed up many times. V and J are TRBV5-1 and TRBJ2-5; 16 nucleotides match TRBD2. Germline CDR1 reads SGHRS; CDR2 reads YFSETQ. Unmatched junction bases numbered 8, after V lost 4 bases and J lost 5 bases. The CDR3 covers 17 residues. Here the CDR3 reads CASSPGLAGGPEETQYF. CDR3 sequence (DNA): TGCGCCAGCAGCCCGGGACTAGCGGGGGGGCCGGAGGAGACCCAGTACTTC.

This clonotype has only a few counts. The chain links TRBV9 to TRBJ2-1; 9 bases match TRBD2. The CDR3 is 17 residues long. Losses at the gene ends were 0 bases for V and 9 bases for J; bases not matched to a gene: 13. The V gene's germline CDR1 is SGDLS and CDR2 YYNGEE. The CDR3 region has the DNA TGTGCCAGCAGCGTAGGGGGTAGCGGGAGCGTTAACGGTGAGCAGTTCTTC. Amino acids: CASSVGGSGSVNGEQFF.

The CDR3 bases are TGTGCCACCAGTGTTGGAGAGGGAGGCACAGATACGCAGTATTTT. As protein: CATSVGEGGTDTQYF. The chain links TRBV24-1 to TRBJ2-3; perhaps TRBD2 as D (5 bases). Trimming cost V 5 bases and J 1 base, with 12 bases left between them. Germline CDR1 KGHDR, CDR2 SFDVKD. The CDR3 is 15 residues long.

The rearrangement uses TRBV4-2 and TRBJ2-1; TRBD1 matches at 9 bases. CDR1 and CDR2 from the germline V gene are LGHNA and YNFKEQ. V gave up 2 bases and J gave up 3 bases; unmatched junction bases: 8. CDR3 size: 17 residues. The DNA of the CDR3 is TGTGCCAGCAGCCAAAGCGCTGGGGACAGGGACTACAATGAGCAGTTCTTC. Protein sequence: CASSQSAGDRDYNEQFF.

This chain links TRBV12-3 or TRBV12-4 with TRBJ2-2; D is possibly TRBD1 (5 bases). CDR3 length: 15 amino acids. V shed 4 bases and J shed 6 bases, with 15 bases lying between them. CDR3 bases: TGTGCCAGCAGTTGGGTATCAGGGTACCCCGGGGAGCTGTTTTTT. This gives the protein CASSWVSGYPGELFF.